This TCR beta chain was documented in a study of T-cell reconstitution after alpha-beta-depleted transplantation in children. The authors prepared the TCRbeta library with unique molecular identifiers. TCRdb used MiXCR to reprocess the PCR reads, holding one entry per CDR3 protein. Among about 360,000 distinct CDR3 sequences listed, approximately 12% were seen once. Losses at the gene ends were 7 bases for V and 6 bases for J; bases not matched to a gene: 8. The CDR3 length is 13 residues. Per the germline V gene, CDR1 is SQVTM and CDR2 is ANQGSEA. The chain recombines TRBV29-1 with TRBJ2-1, with TRBD2 matching 8 bases. The sequence was collected from a human donor who donated a stem cell graft to a child with Fanconi anemia. Sequencing was performed on PBMCs, taken from the stem cell graft. The CDR3: CSAVPGGVNEQFF. The CDR3 DNA reads as TGCAGCGCCGTCCCGGGGGGGGTCAATGAGCAGTTCTTC.